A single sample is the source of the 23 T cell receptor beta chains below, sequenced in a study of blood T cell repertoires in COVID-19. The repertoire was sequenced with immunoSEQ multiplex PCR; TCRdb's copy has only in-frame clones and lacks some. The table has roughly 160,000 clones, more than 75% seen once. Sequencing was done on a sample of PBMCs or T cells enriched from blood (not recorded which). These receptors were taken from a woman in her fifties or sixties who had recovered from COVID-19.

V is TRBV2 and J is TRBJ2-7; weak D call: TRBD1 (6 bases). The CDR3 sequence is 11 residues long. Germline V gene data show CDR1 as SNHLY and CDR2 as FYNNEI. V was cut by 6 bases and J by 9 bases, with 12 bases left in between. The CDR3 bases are TGTGCCAGCAGCCAACAGGGCGGGCAGTACTTC. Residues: CASSQQGGQYF.

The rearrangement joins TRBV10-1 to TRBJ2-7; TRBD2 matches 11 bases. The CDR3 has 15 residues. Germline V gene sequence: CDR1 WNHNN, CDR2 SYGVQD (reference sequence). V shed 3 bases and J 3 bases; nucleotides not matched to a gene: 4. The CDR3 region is CASSEGTSGGYEQYF. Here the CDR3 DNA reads TGCGCCAGCAGTGAAGGGACTAGCGGAGGCTACGAGCAGTACTTC.

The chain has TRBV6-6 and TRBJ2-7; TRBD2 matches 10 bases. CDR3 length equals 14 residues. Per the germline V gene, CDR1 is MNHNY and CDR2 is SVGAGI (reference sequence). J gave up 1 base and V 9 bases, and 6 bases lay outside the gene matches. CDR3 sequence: CASTVAGGSYEQYF. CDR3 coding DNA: TGTGCCAGTACAGTAGCGGGAGGATCCTACGAGCAGTACTTC.

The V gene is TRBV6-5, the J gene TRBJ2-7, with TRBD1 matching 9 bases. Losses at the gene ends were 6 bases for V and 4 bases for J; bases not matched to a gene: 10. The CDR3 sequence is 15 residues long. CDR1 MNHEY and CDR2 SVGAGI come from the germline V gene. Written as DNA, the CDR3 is TGTGCCAGCAGCTCACAGGGGGCTTATCGTTACGAGCAGTACTTC. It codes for CASSSQGAYRYEQYF.

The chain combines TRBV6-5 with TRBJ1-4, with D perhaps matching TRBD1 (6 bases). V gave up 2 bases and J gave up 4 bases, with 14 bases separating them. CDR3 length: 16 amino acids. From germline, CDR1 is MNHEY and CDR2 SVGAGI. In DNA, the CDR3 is TGTGCCAGCAGTTACACCCTGGACAGCCTTAATGAAAAACTGTTTTTT. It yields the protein CASSYTLDSLNEKLFF.

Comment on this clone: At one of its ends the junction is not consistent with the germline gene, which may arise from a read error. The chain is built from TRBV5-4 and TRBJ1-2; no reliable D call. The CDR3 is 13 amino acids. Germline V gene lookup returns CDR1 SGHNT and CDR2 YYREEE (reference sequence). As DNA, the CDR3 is TGTGCCAGCAGCTTGAACCGAAACTATGACTACACCTTC. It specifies CASSLNRNYDYTF.

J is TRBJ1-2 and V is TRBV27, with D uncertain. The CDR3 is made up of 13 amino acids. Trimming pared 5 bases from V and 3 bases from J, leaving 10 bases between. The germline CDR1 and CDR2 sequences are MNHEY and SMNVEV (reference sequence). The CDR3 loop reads CASSPNYDYGYTF. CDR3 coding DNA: TGTGCCAGCAGTCCCAACTATGACTATGGCTACACCTTC.

The CDR3: CASSLDRTGEGYGYTF. CDR3 nucleotides: TGCGCCAGCAGCTTGGATCGGACAGGGGAAGGTTATGGCTACACCTTC. The chain has TRBV5-1 and TRBJ1-2; 9 nucleotides align to TRBD1. J gave up 5 bases and V 0 bases, and 8 bases lay outside the gene matches. The CDR3 is 16 residues long. Germline CDR1 reads SGHRS; CDR2 reads YFSETQ.

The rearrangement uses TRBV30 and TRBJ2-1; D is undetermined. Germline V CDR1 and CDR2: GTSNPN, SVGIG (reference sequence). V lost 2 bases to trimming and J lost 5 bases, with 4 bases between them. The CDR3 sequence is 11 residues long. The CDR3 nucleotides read TGTGCCTGGAGTCCTGACAATGAGCAGTTCTTC. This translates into CAWSPDNEQFF. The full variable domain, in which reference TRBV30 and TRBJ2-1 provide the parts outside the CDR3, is SQTIHQWPATLVQPVGSPLSLECTVEGTSNPNLYWYRQAAGRGLQLLFYSVGIGQISSEVPQNLSASRPQDRQFILSSKKLLLSDSGFYLCAWSPDNEQFFGPGTRLTVL.

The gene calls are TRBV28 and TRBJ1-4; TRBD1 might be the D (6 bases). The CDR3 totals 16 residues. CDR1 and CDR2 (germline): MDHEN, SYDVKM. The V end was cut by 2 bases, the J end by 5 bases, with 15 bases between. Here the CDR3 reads CASSLGRGVGNEKLFF. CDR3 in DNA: TGTGCCAGCAGTTTAGGCAGGGGAGTCGGGAATGAAAAACTGTTTTTT.

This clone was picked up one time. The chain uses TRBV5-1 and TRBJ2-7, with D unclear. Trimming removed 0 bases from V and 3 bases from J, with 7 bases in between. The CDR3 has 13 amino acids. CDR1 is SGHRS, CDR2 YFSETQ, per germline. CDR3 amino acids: CASSLGAGYEQYF. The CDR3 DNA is TGCGCCAGCAGCTTGGGAGCTGGCTACGAGCAGTACTTC. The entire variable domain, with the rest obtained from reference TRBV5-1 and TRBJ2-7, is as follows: KAGVTQTPRYLIKTRGQQVTLSCSPISGHRSVSWYQQTPGQGLQFLFEYFSETQRNKGNFPGRFSGRQFSNSRSEMNVSTLELGDSALYLCASSLGAGYEQYFGPGTRLTVT.

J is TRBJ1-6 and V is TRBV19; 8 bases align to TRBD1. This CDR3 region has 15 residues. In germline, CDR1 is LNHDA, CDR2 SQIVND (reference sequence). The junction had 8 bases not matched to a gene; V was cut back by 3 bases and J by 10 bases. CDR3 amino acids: CASSITAGGRSPLHF. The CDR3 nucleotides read TGTGCCAGTAGTATCACGGCAGGGGGCCGATCACCCCTCCACTTT.

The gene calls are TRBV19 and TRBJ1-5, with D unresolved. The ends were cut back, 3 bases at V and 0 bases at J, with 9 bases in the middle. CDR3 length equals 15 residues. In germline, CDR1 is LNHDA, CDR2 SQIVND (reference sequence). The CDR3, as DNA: TGTGCCAGTAGTATCGGAGAGTATAGCAATCAGCCCCAGCATTTT. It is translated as CASSIGEYSNQPQHF.

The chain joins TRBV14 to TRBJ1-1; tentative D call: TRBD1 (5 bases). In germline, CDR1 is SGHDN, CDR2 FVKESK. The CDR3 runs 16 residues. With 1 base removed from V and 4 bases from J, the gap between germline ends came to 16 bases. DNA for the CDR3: TGTGCCAGCAGCCAAGCGTATAAGTCGGGGGGCACTGAAGCTTTCTTT. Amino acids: CASSQAYKSGGTEAFF. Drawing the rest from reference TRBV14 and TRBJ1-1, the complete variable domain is EAGVTQFPSHSVIEKGQTVTLRCDPISGHDNLYWYRRVMGKEIKFLLHFVKESKQDESGMPNNRFLAERTGGTYSTLKVQPAELEDSGVYFCASSQAYKSGGTEAFFGQGTRLTVV.

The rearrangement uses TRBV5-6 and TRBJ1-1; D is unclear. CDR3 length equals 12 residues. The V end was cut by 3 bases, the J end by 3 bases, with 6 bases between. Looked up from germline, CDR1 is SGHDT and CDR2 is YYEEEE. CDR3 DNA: TGTGCCAGCAGCTGGGCGTACACTGAAGCTTTCTTT. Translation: CASSWAYTEAFF.

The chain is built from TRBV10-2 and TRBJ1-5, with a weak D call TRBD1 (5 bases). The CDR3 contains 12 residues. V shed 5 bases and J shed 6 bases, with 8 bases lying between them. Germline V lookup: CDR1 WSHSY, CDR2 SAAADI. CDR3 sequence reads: CASSSGIQPQHF. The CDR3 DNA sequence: TGCGCCAGCAGTTCAGGGATTCAGCCCCAGCATTTT.

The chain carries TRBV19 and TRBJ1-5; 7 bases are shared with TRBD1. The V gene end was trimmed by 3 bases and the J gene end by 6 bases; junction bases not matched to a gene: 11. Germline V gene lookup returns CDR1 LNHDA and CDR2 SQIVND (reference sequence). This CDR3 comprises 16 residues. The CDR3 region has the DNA TGTGCCAGTAGTATTACTAGGGGGCCGTATCCTCAGCCCCAGCATTTT. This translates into CASSITRGPYPQPQHF.

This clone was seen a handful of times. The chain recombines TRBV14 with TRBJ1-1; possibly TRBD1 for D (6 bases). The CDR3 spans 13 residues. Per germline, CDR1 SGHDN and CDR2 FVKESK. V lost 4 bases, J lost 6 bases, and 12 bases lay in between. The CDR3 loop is CASSRQVGSEAFF. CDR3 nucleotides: TGTGCCAGCAGCCGACAGGTCGGATCTGAAGCTTTCTTT.

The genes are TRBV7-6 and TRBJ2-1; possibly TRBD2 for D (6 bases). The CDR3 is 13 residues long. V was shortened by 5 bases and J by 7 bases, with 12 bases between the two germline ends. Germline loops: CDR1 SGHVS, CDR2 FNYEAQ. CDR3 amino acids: CASSQLGGNEQFF. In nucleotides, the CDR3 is TGTGCCAGCAGCCAGCTCGGGGGAAATGAGCAGTTCTTC.

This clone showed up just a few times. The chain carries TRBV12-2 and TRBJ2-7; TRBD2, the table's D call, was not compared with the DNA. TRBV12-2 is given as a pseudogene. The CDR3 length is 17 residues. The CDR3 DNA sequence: TGTGCAAGTCGCTTCCTAGAGGAGCCGGGACTAGCCGGTGAGCAGTACTTC. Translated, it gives CASRFLEEPGLAGEQYF.

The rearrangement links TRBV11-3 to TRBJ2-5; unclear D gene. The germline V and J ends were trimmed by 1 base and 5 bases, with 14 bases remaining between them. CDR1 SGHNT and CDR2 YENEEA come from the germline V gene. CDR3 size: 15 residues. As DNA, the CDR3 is TGTGCCAGCAGCTTAGGTGGATCGGGTTCGGAGACCCAGTACTTC. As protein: CASSLGGSGSETQYF.

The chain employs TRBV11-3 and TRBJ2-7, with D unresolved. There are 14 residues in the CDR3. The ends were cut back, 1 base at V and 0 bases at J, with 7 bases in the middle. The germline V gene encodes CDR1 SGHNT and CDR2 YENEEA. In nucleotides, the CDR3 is TGTGCCAGCAGCTTAGGCAGTACCTCCTACGAGCAGTACTTC. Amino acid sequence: CASSLGSTSYEQYF.

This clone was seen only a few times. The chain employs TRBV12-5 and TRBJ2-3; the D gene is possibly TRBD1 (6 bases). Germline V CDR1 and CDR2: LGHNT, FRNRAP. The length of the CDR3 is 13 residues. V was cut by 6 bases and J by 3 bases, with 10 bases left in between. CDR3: CASGTTGTDTQYF. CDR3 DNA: TGTGCTAGTGGCACGACAGGTACAGATACGCAGTATTTT.